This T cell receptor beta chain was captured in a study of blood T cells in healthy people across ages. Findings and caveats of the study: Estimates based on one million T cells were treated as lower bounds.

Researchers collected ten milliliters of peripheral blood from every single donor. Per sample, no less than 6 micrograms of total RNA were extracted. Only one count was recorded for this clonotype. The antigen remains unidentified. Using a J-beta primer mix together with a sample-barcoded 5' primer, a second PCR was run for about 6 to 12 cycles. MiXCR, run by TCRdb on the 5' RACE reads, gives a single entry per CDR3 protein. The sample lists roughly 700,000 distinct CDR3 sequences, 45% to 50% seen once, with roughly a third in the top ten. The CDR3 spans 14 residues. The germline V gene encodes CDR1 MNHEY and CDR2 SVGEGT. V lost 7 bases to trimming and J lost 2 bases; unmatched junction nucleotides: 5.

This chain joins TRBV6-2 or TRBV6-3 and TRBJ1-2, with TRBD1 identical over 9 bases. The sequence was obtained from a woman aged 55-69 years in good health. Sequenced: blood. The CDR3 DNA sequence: TGTGCCAGCAAACAGGACAGGGGAAACTATGGCTACACCTTC. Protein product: CASKQDRGNYGYTF.